This TCR beta chain comes out of a study of blood T cell repertoires in COVID-19. On the study more broadly: Samples representing acute and convalescent COVID-19 were sourced from the United States, Italy and Spain. The analysed material was cDNA or gDNA that came from T cells, B-cell-depleted T cells, or PBMCs.

Per the study methods: Using reference gene primer amplification, nucleated cell counts were estimated. The repertoire was sequenced with immunoSEQ multiplex PCR; TCRdb's copy has only in-frame clones and lacks some. The DNA was the basis for D and trimming; V, J and clone size are from that table. Of over 100,000 clones in the sample, roughly two thirds were seen once. The J segment lost 6 bases and the V segment lost 3 bases, leaving 7 bases of the junction unmatched. Germline V CDR1 and CDR2: SNHLY, FYNNEI. This CDR3 region has 14 residues. The rearrangement uses TRBV2 and TRBJ1-2, with 7 bases that match TRBD1. This receptor was identified in a woman in her seventies with acute or convalescent COVID-19. The sample taken for sequencing was peripheral blood. The CDR3 here is CASSDSGQGDGYTF. In nucleotides, the CDR3 is TGTGCCAGCAGTGATAGTGGGCAGGGGGATGGCTACACCTTC.